This TCR beta chain was obtained from a study of vaccination and CD4 T cells after COVID-19. Study-level background: The authors gave control cultures a CEFX pool, an HIV-1 Nef pool, or no peptide.

The time point here: late sampling 161 to 241 days after vaccination in three convalescent patients. Treatment defined: approximately nine-day PBMC culture with coronavirus spike peptide pools or control peptides (ViraFEST assay). An Oncomine TCR Beta short-read assay was used to sequence the DNA from cultured CD4+ T cells. TCRdb reanalysed the PCR reads using MiXCR and keeps one entry per CDR3 protein. The sample contains approximately 17,000 distinct CDR3 sequences, just under 55% of which appear only once. This CDR3 spans 16 amino acids. CDR1 and CDR2 (germline): MNHEY, SVGEGT. Trimming stripped 7 bases from V and 5 bases from J, with 23 bases between. Comment on this clonotype: Its specificity is not known.

The material sequenced was CD4+ T cells from blood, cultured in vitro, taken about 7 months after SARS-CoV-2 vaccination. The genes are TRBV6-2 or TRBV6-3 and TRBJ2-5; no definite D call. The origin of this receptor is a human donor who had recovered from COVID-19. The CDR3 loop is CASKERRWRMGETQYF. In nucleotides, the CDR3 is TGTGCCAGCAAAGAGAGGCGGTGGCGGATGGGGGAGACCCAGTACTTC.